This TCR beta chain was retrieved from a study of blood T cell repertoires in COVID-19. About the research overall: T cells, B-cell-depleted T cells, or PBMCs provided the cDNA or gDNA that served as material.

Clones were sequenced by immunoSEQ multiplex PCR, and TCRdb holds only the in-frame ones, with some missing. The table shows 250,000 to 350,000 clones, with approximately 83% occurring only once. Seattle-derived patients entered the study during active infection and were followed longitudinally. This clone has more than one count but fewer than ten. The germline CDR1 and CDR2 sequences are LGHDT and YNNKEL (reference sequence). The CDR3 sequence is 17 residues long. With V trimmed by 1 base and J by 4 bases, 8 bases remained unmatched. This TCR derives from a person between 65 and 79 years old with COVID-19, enrolled during active disease. This chain links TRBV3-1 (or the pseudogene TRBV3-2) with TRBJ1-4; 8 nucleotides line up with TRBD1. The specimen was peripheral blood. CDR3 region: CASSQGQGMGHNEKLFF. CDR3 bases: TGTGCCAGCAGCCAAGGACAGGGGATGGGTCATAATGAAAAACTGTTTTTT.